These T cell receptor beta chains were read from a single sample in a study of synovial regulatory T cells in juvenile arthritis. Assay used: immunoSEQ multiplex PCR; TCRdb lists only in-frame clones, some missing. The sample includes around 10,000 clones. The sequenced sample was Treg cells from blood. These receptors came from a donor younger than 30 with juvenile idiopathic arthritis. Each CDR3 is given with its conserved first and last residue.

v_call: TRBV25-1
j_call: TRBJ1-5
cdr3_length: 13
cdr3_aa: CASSGQGNQPQHF

v_call: TRBV7-3
j_call: TRBJ1-6
cdr3_length: 14
cdr3_aa: CASSLTYTGSPLHF

v_call: TRBV5-6
j_call: TRBJ1-6
cdr3_length: 14
cdr3_aa: CASSIQGYGSPLHF

v_call: TRBV4-3
j_call: TRBJ1-5
cdr3_length: 15
cdr3_aa: CASSQDPGGGQPQHF

v_call: TRBV12-5
j_call: TRBJ1-1
cdr3_length: 12
cdr3_aa: CASATGNTEAFF

v_call: TRBV18
j_call: TRBJ1-5
cdr3_length: 16
cdr3_aa: CASSRDRVLSNQPQHF

v_call: TRBV6-5
j_call: TRBJ1-4
cdr3_length: 14
cdr3_aa: CASSRRGENEKLFF

v_call: TRBV6-6
j_call: TRBJ2-1
cdr3_length: 15
cdr3_aa: CASSPLGGDRNEQFF

v_call: TRBV6-6
j_call: TRBJ1-1
cdr3_length: 15
cdr3_aa: CASSYPKAENTEAFF

v_call: TRBV18
j_call: TRBJ1-1
cdr3_length: 12
cdr3_aa: CASSPAGTEAFF

v_call: TRBV19
j_call: TRBJ1-6
cdr3_length: 14
cdr3_aa: CASSLQGGDSPLHF

v_call: TRBV4-3
j_call: TRBJ1-2
cdr3_length: 13
cdr3_aa: CASSQETRWGYTF

v_call: TRBV7-6
j_call: TRBJ1-2
cdr3_length: 14
cdr3_aa: CASSRGGSPYGYTF

v_call: TRBV9
j_call: TRBJ2-7
cdr3_length: 15
cdr3_aa: CASSVEAGGPWEQYF

v_call: TRBV2
j_call: TRBJ2-4
cdr3_length: 12
cdr3_aa: CASSVTGNIQYF

v_call: TRBV19
j_call: TRBJ1-4
cdr3_length: 15
cdr3_aa: CASSIGGTPNEKLFF